The source of this T cell receptor beta chain is a study of blood T cell repertoires in COVID-19. Overall study: COVID-19 samples, acute and convalescent, were from the United States, Italy and Spain. The analysed material was cDNA or gDNA that came from T cells, B-cell-depleted T cells, or PBMCs.

Trimming took off 3 bases at V and 9 bases at J, with 9 bases between the two ends. Per the germline V gene, CDR1 is MDHEN and CDR2 is SYDVKM. The CDR3 extends over 12 amino acids. In the original analysis: Estimates of nucleated cell counts were drawn from the amplification of reference gene primers. Libraries were prepared by immunoSEQ multiplex PCR; TCRdb keeps only in-frame clonotypes and omits some of them. The DNA was the basis for D and trimming; V, J and clone size are from that table. In the table there are 250,000 to 300,000 clones, about nine tenths of which are singletons. Sample: peripheral blood. The gene calls are TRBV28 and TRBJ1-5; the D is unclear. The source is a woman under 40 with COVID-19, enrolled during active disease. CDR3 protein: CASSFNIWPQHF. DNA for the CDR3: TGTGCCAGCAGTTTTAACATTTGGCCCCAGCATTTT.